Below, 18 T cell receptor beta chains from the same sample are listed, as sequenced in a study of control samples from healthy donors and cancer patients. TCRdb's copy holds only in-frame clones and misses some; the assay was immunoSEQ multiplex PCR. Among tens of thousands of clones listed, roughly 90% were seen once. Source material: PBMCs. The origin of the receptors is a man between 25 and 39 years old with colorectal cancer.

This clone was detected a few times. This rearrangement joins TRBV7-9 to TRBJ1-5, with D possibly being TRBD1 (5 bases). This CDR3 comprises 17 residues. Germline CDR1 reads SEHNR; CDR2 reads FQNEAQ (reference sequence). Trimming left V 1 base short and J 2 bases short, with 15 bases between. CDR3 nucleotides: TGTGCCAGCAGCTTAGACCGGGGAGGGGACGGCAATCAGCCCCAGCATTTT. Its translation: CASSLDRGGDGNQPQHF.

The chain has TRBV7-9 and TRBJ2-3; TRBD2 matches 12 bases. This CDR3 comprises 17 residues. Losses at the gene ends were 3 bases for V and 6 bases for J; bases not matched to a gene: 10. Germline loops: CDR1 SEHNR, CDR2 FQNEAQ (reference sequence). CDR3 protein: CASSFTLSGTSGDTQYF. CDR3 nucleotides: TGTGCCAGCAGCTTCACGCTTTCCGGGACTAGCGGGGATACGCAGTATTTT.

The chain joins TRBV5-6 to TRBJ2-1, with D hard to call. From germline, CDR1 is SGHDT and CDR2 YYEEEE. This CDR3 has 14 residues. Trimming took 3 bases from V and 12 from J, leaving 19 bases between them. CDR3 DNA: TGTGCCAGCAGCTCGACCGCATCGATCTCATTGCAGTTCTTC. This translates into CASSSTASISLQFF.

With regard to this clone: The identical CDR3 is also encoded by other nucleotide sequences in the sample. V usage is TRBV6-2 or TRBV6-3 and J usage is TRBJ2-6; D is undetermined. Trimming took 5 bases from V and 0 from J, leaving 5 bases between them. The CDR3 totals 14 residues. Germline values: CDR1 MNHEY, CDR2 SVGEGT. The CDR3 region is CASSRLSGANVLTF. For the CDR3, the DNA is TGTGCCAGCAGTCGGCTCTCTGGGGCCAACGTCCTGACTTTC.

The chain carries TRBV4-3 and TRBJ1-2; D is unclear. CDR1 LGHNA and CDR2 YSLEER come from the germline V gene. The CDR3 is 14 residues long. V was shortened by 2 bases and J by 3 bases, with 10 bases between the two germline ends. The CDR3 DNA reads as TGCGCCAGCAGCCAATCCCTCGGGGACTATGGCTACACCTTC. Protein: CASSQSLGDYGYTF.

The V call is TRBV7-8, the J call TRBJ2-7, with D perhaps TRBD2 (6 bases). The V gene lost 1 base and the J gene lost 1 base, with 8 bases spanning the gap. Germline V gene data show CDR1 as SGHVS and CDR2 as FQNEAQ. The CDR3 length is 14 residues. The CDR3 DNA reads as TGTGCCAGCAGCTTAGGGGACTTTTCCTACGAGCAGTACTTC. Translating gives CASSLGDFSYEQYF.

This chain connects TRBV13 to TRBJ2-2; tentative D call: TRBD2 (6 bases). The V end was cut by 5 bases, the J end by 7 bases, with 11 bases between. CDR3 length equals 13 residues. CDR1 is PRHDT, CDR2 FYEKMQ, per germline (reference sequence). CDR3 nucleotide sequence: TGTGCCAGCAGCAGGGGACTTCGCGGGGAGCTGTTTTTT. Its protein is CASSRGLRGELFF.

This chain connects TRBV9 to TRBJ1-1; possibly TRBD1 for D (6 bases). Per the germline V gene, CDR1 is SGDLS and CDR2 is YYNGEE. Between the trimmed V and J ends, which lost 0 bases and 1 base, there was a span of 13 bases. There are 16 residues in the CDR3. CDR3 sequence reads: CASSVGSRGKNTEAFF. The CDR3 bases are TGTGCCAGCAGCGTAGGATCCAGGGGCAAGAACACTGAAGCTTTCTTT.

J is TRBJ1-5 and V is TRBV19; D is perhaps TRBD1 (6 bases). V was pared by 5 bases and J by 9 bases, with 17 bases between. Germline lookup yields CDR1 LNHDA and CDR2 SQIVND (reference sequence). The CDR3 consists of 14 residues. CDR3: CASSYRAIGSPQHF. CDR3 DNA sequence: TGTGCCAGTAGTTACAGGGCTATTGGCTCGCCCCAGCATTTT.

J is TRBJ1-2 and V is TRBV4-3; 7 bases are a match to TRBD1. The CDR3 is made up of 13 amino acids. CDR1 is LGHNA, CDR2 YSLEER, per germline. Trimming at V came to 5 bases and at J to 4 bases, leaving 4 bases not matched to a gene. The DNA of the CDR3 is TGCGCCAGCAGCTCACAGGGGACCTATGGCTACACCTTC. It specifies CASSSQGTYGYTF.

This clone was seen only a few times. The chain employs TRBV10-1 and TRBJ2-3, with D tentatively TRBD1 (6 bases). This CDR3 is 17 amino acids long. From germline, CDR1 is WNHNN and CDR2 SYGVQD (reference sequence). With 3 bases removed from V and 4 bases from J, the gap between germline ends came to 20 bases. CDR3 residues: CASSDPTGLKDADTQYF. CDR3 in DNA: TGCGCCAGCAGTGACCCGACAGGCCTTAAGGACGCAGATACGCAGTATTTT.

This rearrangement joins TRBV24-1 to TRBJ1-2; D is unclear. Germline lookup yields CDR1 KGHDR and CDR2 SFDVKD. The CDR3 consists of 13 residues. V lost 4 bases to trimming and J lost 6 bases, with 11 bases between them. Here the CDR3 DNA reads TGTGCCACCAGTGACAGAAGTCTAGATGGCTACACCTTC. Translation: CATSDRSLDGYTF.

The chain couples TRBV24-1 to TRBJ2-7; TRBD1 is a possible D gene (6 bases). This CDR3 region has 12 residues. Germline CDR1 and CDR2: KGHDR and SFDVKD. The CDR3 sequence is CANQGCRYEQYF. In nucleotides, the CDR3 is TGTGCTAACCAGGGGTGTAGGTACGAGCAGTACTTC.

The chain is built from TRBV12-5 and TRBJ2-5; D uncertain. CDR1 and CDR2 from the germline V gene are LGHNT and FRNRAP. The CDR3 contains 13 residues. Trimming cost V 6 bases and J 1 base, with 9 bases left between them. CDR3 region: CASGLWPQETQYF. The CDR3, as DNA: TGTGCTAGTGGCCTGTGGCCCCAAGAGACCCAGTACTTC.

The chain carries TRBV24-1 and TRBJ2-5; D not certain. The CDR3 loop spans 16 amino acids. Germline V gene lookup returns CDR1 KGHDR and CDR2 SFDVKD. With 5 bases removed from V and 5 bases from J, the gap between germline ends came to 20 bases. The CDR3 coding sequence is TGTGCCACCAGTGCTCCCCTTGGCGAAACGAGCGAGACCCAGTACTTC. It specifies CATSAPLGETSETQYF.

This clone has more than one count but fewer than ten. This chain connects TRBV27 to TRBJ1-2; 8 nucleotides agree with TRBD1. The CDR3 has 15 residues. Germline V gives CDR1 MNHEY, CDR2 SMNVEV (reference sequence). V gave up 4 bases and J gave up 6 bases; unmatched junction bases: 10. CDR3 sequence reads: CASSSRTGSFDGYTF. The CDR3 DNA is TGTGCCAGCAGTTCCCGGACAGGGTCGTTCGATGGCTACACCTTC.

This clone has a handful of counts. CDR3 DNA: TGTGCCAGCAAAGGGGGATTCAATCAGCCCCAGCATTTT. Protein sequence: CASKGGFNQPQHF. The chain carries TRBV25-1 and TRBJ1-5, with D possibly being TRBD1 (6 bases). The V end lost 7 bases, the J end lost 3 bases, and 10 bases lay between the germline ends. The CDR3 is 13 amino acids. CDR1 and CDR2 from the germline V gene are MGHDK and SYGVNS. The full variable domain, rest sourced from reference TRBV25-1 and TRBJ1-5, is EADIYQTPRYLVIGTGKKITLECSQTMGHDKMYWYQQDPGMELHLIHYSYGVNSTEKGDLSSESTVSRIRTEHFPLTLESARPSHTSQYLCASKGGFNQPQHFGDGTRLSIL.

The V call is TRBV7-2, the J call TRBJ1-1; D uncertain. V lost 3 bases and J lost 1, with 6 bases in between. The CDR3 has 13 residues. The germline V gene has CDR1 SGHTA and CDR2 FQGNSA. The CDR3 nucleotides are TGTGCCAGCAGCTTGCGACAGAACACTGAAGCTTTCTTT. Translated: CASSLRQNTEAFF.